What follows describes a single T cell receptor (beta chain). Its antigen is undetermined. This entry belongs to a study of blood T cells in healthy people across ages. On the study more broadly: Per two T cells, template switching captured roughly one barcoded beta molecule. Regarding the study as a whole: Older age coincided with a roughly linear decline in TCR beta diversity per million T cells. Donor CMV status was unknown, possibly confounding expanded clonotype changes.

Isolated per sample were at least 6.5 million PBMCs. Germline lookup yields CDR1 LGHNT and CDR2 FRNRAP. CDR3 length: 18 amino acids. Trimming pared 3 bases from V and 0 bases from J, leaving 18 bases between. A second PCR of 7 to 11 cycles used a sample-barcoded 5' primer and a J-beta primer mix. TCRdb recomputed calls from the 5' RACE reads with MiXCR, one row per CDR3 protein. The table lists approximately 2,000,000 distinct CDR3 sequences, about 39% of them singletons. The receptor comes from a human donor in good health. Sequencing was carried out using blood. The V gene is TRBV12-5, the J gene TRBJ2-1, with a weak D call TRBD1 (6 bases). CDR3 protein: CASGFSLQGKHSYNEQFF. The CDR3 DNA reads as TGTGCTAGTGGTTTCAGCCTTCAGGGGAAGCACTCCTACAATGAGCAGTTCTTC.